The entry that follows covers one T cell receptor (beta chain) sequence. The target antigen is unknown. This was a deep-level run. Sequenced by immunoSEQ multiplex PCR; TCRdb stores in-frame clones only, minus some. The sample has approximately 1.5 million clones, about 98.5% seen once. These data are taken from a study of shared clonotypes between healthy human individuals. Study conclusions and caveats: Generation probabilities were higher for clonotypes shared across all four sorted-subset donors than for unshared ones. Memory subsets generally showed lower estimated richness than naive subsets. The authors sampled blood alone, and tissue repertoires likely differ.

The sequenced material came from naive CD4+ T cells sorted from blood. The subset was: CD45RA+ positively selected. This sequence was found in a man aged 25 to 40 in good health.

For the CDR3, the DNA is TGTGCCAGCTCAAAAGGGGGGGATCAGCCCCAGCATTTT. This codes for CASSKGGDQPQHF. The chain combines TRBV18 with TRBJ1-5; D is possibly TRBD1 (6 bases). The CDR3 extends over 13 amino acids. Trimming took 5 bases from V and 5 from J, leaving 10 bases between them. Germline V lookup: CDR1 KGHSH, CDR2 LQKENI.